This is a list of T cell receptor beta chains from one sample in a study of blood T cell repertoires in COVID-19. Libraries were prepared by immunoSEQ multiplex PCR; TCRdb keeps only in-frame clonotypes and omits some of them. Of 55,000 to 70,000 clones listed, 60% to 85% are singletons. The sequenced sample consisted of peripheral blood. The receptors derive from a human donor in a cohort sampled during active COVID-19. The CDR3 runs from the conserved cysteine through the conserved F or W. Each record gives: D gene, V gene, clone size, J gene, CDR3 protein, CDR3 DNA. The D gene is left open where the match is weak. Not all rows give a size; the values are once, few, many and, for expanded clones, a class.

TRBD2	TRBV5-4	NA	TRBJ2-7	CASSITSGGSYEQYF	TGTGCCAGCAGCATAACTAGCGGGGGTTCCTACGAGCAGTACTTC
NA	TRBV2	NA	TRBJ1-2	CASNLNRDSSGYTF	TGTGCCAGCAACCTAAATAGAGACAGTTCCGGCTACACCTTC
TRBD2	TRBV5-1	NA	TRBJ2-3	CASSLTSGGGSDTQYF	TGCGCCAGCAGCTTGACTAGCGGGGGTGGGTCAGATACGCAGTATTTT
NA	TRBV6-5	NA	TRBJ1-2	CASQGQYGYTF	TGTGCCAGCCAGGGGCAGTATGGCTACACCTTC
NA	TRBV27	many	TRBJ1-5	CASSWGGDPNQPQHF	TGTGCCAGCAGTTGGGGGGGGGATCCCAATCAGCCCCAGCATTTT
NA	TRBV7-2	NA	TRBJ1-1	CASSFGGYTEAFF	TGTGCCAGCAGCTTCGGGGGTTACACTGAAGCTTTCTTT
NA	TRBV6-5	NA	TRBJ1-2	CASSPGTLSYTF	TGTGCCAGCAGTCCAGGGACACTTAGCTACACCTTC
TRBD1	TRBV28	NA	TRBJ2-7	CASRLGQGAYEQYF	TGTGCCAGCAGGCTAGGACAGGGGGCGTACGAGCAGTACTTC
NA	TRBV5-1	NA	TRBJ1-2	CASSLGSQLANYGYTF	TGCGCCAGCAGCTTGGGTTCCCAACTTGCTAACTATGGCTACACCTTC
NA	TRBV12-3/TRBV12-4	NA	TRBJ1-2	CASSYGTPRSYTF	TGTGCCAGCAGTTATGGGACACCGAGGAGCTACACCTTC
TRBD1	TRBV19	once	TRBJ1-6	CASTPRQGGNSPLHF	TGTGCCAGTACTCCACGACAGGGCGGCAATTCACCCCTCCACTTT
NA	TRBV4-1	few	TRBJ1-2	CASSPRDRGLNYGYTF	TGCGCCAGCAGCCCCCGAGACAGAGGATTAAACTATGGCTACACCTTC
TRBD1	TRBV2	NA	TRBJ1-2	CASSSWDRVFTF	TGTGCCAGCAGTTCCTGGGACAGGGTGTTCACCTTC
NA	TRBV5-1	NA	TRBJ2-7	CASSLLIAEGSYEQYF	TGCGCCAGCAGCTTACTTATAGCGGAAGGTTCTTACGAGCAGTACTTC
NA	TRBV6-5	NA	TRBJ2-7	CASSPGLGLKREQYF	TGTGCCAGCAGCCCGGGATTGGGTTTGAAGAGGGAGCAGTACTTC
NA	TRBV6-6	few	TRBJ2-1	CASSRTYNEQFF	TGTGCCAGCAGTCGTACCTACAATGAGCAGTTCTTC
TRBD1	TRBV28	NA	TRBJ1-5	CASSSGQGAFSNQPQHF	TGTGCCAGCAGTTCGGGACAGGGGGCTTTTAGCAATCAGCCCCAGCATTTT
NA	TRBV6-4	NA	TRBJ1-1	CASSDTTIPEAANTEAFF	TGTGCCAGCAGTGACACAACAATACCCGAGGCGGCGAACACTGAAGCTTTCTTT
NA	TRBV3-1/TRBV3-2	NA	TRBJ2-5	CASRPASNLQETQYF	TGTGCCAGCAGACCTGCTAGTAACCTCCAAGAGACCCAGTACTTC
TRBD1	TRBV4-3	NA	TRBJ1-2	CASSLRGGIGYTF	TGCGCCAGCAGCCTAAGAGGGGGCATTGGCTACACCTTC
NA	TRBV13	NA	TRBJ1-1	CASSLRGTRRPEAFF	TGTGCCAGCAGCTTAAGAGGGACAAGAAGACCTGAAGCTTTCTTT
NA	TRBV6-5	NA	TRBJ1-3	CASSLQFSGNTIYF	TGTGCCAGCAGTCTACAGTTCTCTGGAAACACCATATATTTT
NA	TRBV12-3/TRBV12-4	NA	TRBJ1-3	CAISGYGGNTIYF	TGTGCCATTTCGGGGTATGGAGGAAACACCATATATTTT
TRBD1	TRBV2	NA	TRBJ2-2	CASSARTGVPGELFF	TGTGCCAGCAGTGCCCGGACAGGGGTTCCCGGGGAGCTGTTTTTT
NA	TRBV3-1/TRBV3-2	NA	TRBJ1-6	CASSPRDKNSPLHF	TGTGCCAGCAGCCCCCGGGACAAAAATTCACCCCTCCACTTT